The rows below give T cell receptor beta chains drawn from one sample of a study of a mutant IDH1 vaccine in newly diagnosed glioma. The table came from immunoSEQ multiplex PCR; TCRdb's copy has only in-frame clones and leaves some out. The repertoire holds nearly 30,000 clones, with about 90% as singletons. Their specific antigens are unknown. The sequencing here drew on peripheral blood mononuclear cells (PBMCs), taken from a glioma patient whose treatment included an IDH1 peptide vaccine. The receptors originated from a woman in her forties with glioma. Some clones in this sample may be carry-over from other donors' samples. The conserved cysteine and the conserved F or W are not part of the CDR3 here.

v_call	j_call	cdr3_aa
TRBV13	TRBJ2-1	ASSLVGLAGVSGEQF
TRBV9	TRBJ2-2	ASSGTGNTGELF
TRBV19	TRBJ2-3	ASSPLEDTQY
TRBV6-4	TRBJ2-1	ASSDRPGAFNEQF
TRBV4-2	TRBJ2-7	ASSPQDRPTSYEQY
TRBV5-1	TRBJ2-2	ASRTIAGGNTGELF
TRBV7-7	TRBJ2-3	ASSETGPDTQY
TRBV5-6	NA	ASSLWTGSSNEQY
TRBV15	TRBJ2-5	ATSGGYRGQETQY
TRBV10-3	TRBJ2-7	AISGQGIYEQY
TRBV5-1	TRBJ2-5	ASSLAGAPQETQY
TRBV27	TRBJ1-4	ASTAFVGEKLF
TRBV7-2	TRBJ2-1	ASSLSAGLAYNEQF
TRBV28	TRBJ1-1	ASSLWSNRDTEAF
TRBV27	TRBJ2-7	ASSSLQGAYEQY
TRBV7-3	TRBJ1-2	ASSLKKGRLSDGYT
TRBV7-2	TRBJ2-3	ASSLILSGHSGTDTQY
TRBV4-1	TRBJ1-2	ASSHPRDRSNYGYT
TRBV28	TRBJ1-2	ASKSVDRDYGYT
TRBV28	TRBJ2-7	ASSSGGPYEQY
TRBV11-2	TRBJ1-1	ASSLNLQGNTEAF
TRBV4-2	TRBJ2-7	ASSQGGDSYEQY
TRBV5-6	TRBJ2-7	ASSLQGLYYEQY
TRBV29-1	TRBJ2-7	SVGGQGSYEQY
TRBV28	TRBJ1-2	ASSPPGQVYGYT
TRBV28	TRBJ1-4	ASTPGGQFDEKLF